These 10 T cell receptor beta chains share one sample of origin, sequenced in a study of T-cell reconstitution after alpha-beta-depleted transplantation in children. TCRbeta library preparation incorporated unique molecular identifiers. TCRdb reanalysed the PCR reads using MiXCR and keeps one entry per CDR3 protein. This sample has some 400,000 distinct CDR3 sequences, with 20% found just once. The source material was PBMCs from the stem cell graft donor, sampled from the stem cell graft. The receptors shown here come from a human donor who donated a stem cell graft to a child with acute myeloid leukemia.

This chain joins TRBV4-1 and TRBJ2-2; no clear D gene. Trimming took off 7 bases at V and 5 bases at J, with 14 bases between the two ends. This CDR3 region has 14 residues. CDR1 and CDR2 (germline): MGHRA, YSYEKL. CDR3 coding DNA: TGCGCCAGCACTGGAGAGTCTAGAACCGGGGAGCTGTTTTTT. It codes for CASTGESRTGELFF.

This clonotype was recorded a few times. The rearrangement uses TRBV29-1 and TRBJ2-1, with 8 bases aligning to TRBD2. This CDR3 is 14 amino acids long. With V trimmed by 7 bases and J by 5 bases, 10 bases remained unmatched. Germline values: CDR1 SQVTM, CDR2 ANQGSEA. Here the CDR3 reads CSAVSGSRDNEQFF. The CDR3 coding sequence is TGCAGCGCAGTGAGCGGGAGTAGGGACAATGAGCAGTTCTTC.

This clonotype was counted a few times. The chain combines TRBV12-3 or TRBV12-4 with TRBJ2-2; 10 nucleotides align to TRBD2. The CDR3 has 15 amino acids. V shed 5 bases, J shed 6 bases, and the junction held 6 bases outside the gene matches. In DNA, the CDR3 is TGTGCCAGCAGTGGAGCTAGCGGGAGAGCCGGGGAGCTGTTTTTT. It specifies CASSGASGRAGELFF.

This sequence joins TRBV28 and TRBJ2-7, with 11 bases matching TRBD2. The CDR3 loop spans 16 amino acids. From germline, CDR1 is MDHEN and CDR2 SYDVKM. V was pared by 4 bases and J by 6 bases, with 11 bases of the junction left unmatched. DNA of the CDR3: TGTGCCAGCAGTTCACTAGCGGGAGTCCCTCTAGGCGAGCAGTACTTC. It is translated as CASSSLAGVPLGEQYF.

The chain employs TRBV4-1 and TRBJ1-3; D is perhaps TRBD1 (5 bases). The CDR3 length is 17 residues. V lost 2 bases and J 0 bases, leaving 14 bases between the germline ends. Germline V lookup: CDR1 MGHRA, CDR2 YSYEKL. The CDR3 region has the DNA TGCGCCAGCAGCCAACGACTGGGAGACAGCTCTGGAAACACCATATATTTT. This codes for CASSQRLGDSSGNTIYF.

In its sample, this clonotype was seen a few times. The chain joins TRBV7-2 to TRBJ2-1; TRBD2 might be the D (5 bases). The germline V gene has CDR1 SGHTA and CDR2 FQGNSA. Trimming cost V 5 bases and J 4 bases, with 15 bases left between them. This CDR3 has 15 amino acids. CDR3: CASSRSSGVYNEQFF. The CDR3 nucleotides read TGTGCCAGCAGCAGATCAAGCGGAGTGTACAATGAGCAGTTCTTC.

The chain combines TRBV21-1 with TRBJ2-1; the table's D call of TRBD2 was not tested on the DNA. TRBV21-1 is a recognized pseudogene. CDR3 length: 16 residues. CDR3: CASREEGFRSYNEQFF. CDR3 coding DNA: TGTGCCAGCAGGGAGGAGGGCTTCCGCTCCTACAATGAGCAGTTCTTC.

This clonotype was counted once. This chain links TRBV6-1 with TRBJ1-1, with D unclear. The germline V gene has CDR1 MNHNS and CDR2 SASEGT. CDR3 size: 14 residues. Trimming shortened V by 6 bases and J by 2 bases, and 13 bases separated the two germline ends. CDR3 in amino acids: CASSEPGYNTEAFF. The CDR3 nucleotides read TGTGCCAGCAGCGAACCCGGGTATAACACTGAAGCTTTCTTT.

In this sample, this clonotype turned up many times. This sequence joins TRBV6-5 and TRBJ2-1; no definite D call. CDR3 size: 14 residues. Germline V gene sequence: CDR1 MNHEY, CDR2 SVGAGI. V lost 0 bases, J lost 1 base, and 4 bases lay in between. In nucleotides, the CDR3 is TGTGCCAGCAGTTACTCGCTTTCCTACAATGAGCAGTTCTTC. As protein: CASSYSLSYNEQFF.

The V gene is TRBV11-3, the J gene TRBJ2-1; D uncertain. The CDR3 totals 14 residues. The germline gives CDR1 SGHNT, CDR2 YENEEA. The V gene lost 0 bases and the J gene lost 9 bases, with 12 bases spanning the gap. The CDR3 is CASSLESVAGEQFF. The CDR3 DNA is TGTGCCAGCAGCTTAGAGTCGGTTGCAGGTGAGCAGTTCTTC. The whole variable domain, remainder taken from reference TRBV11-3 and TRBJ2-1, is EAGVVQSPRYKIIEKKQPVAFWCNPISGHNTLYWYLQNLGQGPELLIRYENEEAVDDSQLPKDRFSAERLKGVDSTLKIQPAELGDSAVYLCASSLESVAGEQFFGPGTRLTVL.